These 4 T cell receptor beta chains were all obtained from the same sample, sequenced in a study of vaccination and CD4 T cells after COVID-19. The antigens of these receptors remain unknown. An Oncomine TCR Beta short-read assay was used to sequence the DNA from cultured CD4+ T cells. Each CDR3 protein is one row after TCRdb ran MiXCR on the PCR reads. The repertoire includes thousands of distinct CDR3 sequences, approximately 40% of them detected once, and 14% sits in the top ten. This sample's treatment: approximately nine-day PBMC culture with coronavirus spike peptide pools or control peptides (ViraFEST assay). One should note that the unexposed donor's CD4+ T cells were collected before the COVID-19 pandemic (2011-2018). The sample comprised CD4+ T cells from blood, cultured in vitro. Receptors originate from a human donor in good health.

The chain combines TRBV12-3 or TRBV12-4 with TRBJ1-2; possibly TRBD1 for D (5 bases). CDR3 length: 14 residues. Trimming stripped 1 base from V and 6 bases from J, with 12 bases between. This CDR3 is CASSLVHRQDGYTF. The CDR3 DNA follows: TGTGCCAGCAGTTTAGTTCACAGGCAGGATGGCTACACCTTC.

This chain connects TRBV19 to TRBJ1-1; D unclear. CDR1 is LNHDA and CDR2 is SQIVND in the germline V gene (reference sequence). CDR3 length: 14 amino acids. Deletions cut 5 bases from V and 1 base from J, with 11 bases between. The CDR3 DNA is TGTGCCAGTAGTCCCCCGTCGGGGAACACTGAAGCTTTCTTT. As protein: CASSPPSGNTEAFF.

This clonotype was detected only a few times. The chain carries TRBV9 and TRBJ1-2; D unclear. From germline, CDR1 is SGDLS and CDR2 YYNGEE. The CDR3 loop spans 13 amino acids. V lost 5 bases, J lost 6 bases, and 14 bases lay in between. CDR3 protein: CASRNGVADGYTF. The CDR3 bases are TGTGCCAGCAGGAACGGTGTAGCGGATGGCTACACCTTC.

This clonotype was observed a few times. This rearrangement joins TRBV27 to TRBJ2-2; D is perhaps TRBD2 (6 bases). Germline V gene sequence: CDR1 MNHEY, CDR2 SMNVEV (reference sequence). V lost 7 bases, J lost 6 bases, and 18 bases lay in between. This CDR3 is 15 amino acids long. The CDR3, as DNA: TGTGCCAGCACACCTGAGGCGGGGCGGCCCGGGGAGCTGTTTTTT. Translating gives CASTPEAGRPGELFF.